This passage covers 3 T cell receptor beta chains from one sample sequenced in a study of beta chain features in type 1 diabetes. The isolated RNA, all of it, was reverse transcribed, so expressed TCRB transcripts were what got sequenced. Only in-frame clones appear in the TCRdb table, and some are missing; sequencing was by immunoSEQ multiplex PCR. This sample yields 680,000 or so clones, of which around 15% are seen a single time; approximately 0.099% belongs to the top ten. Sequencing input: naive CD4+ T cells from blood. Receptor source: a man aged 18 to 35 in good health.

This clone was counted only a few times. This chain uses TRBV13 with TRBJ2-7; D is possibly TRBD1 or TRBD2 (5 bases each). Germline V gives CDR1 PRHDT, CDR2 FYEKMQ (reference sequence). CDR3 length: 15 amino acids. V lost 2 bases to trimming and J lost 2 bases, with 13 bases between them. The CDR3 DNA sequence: TGTGCCAGCAGCTTACGATCGGGACGGACCTACGAGCAGTACTTC. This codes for CASSLRSGRTYEQYF.

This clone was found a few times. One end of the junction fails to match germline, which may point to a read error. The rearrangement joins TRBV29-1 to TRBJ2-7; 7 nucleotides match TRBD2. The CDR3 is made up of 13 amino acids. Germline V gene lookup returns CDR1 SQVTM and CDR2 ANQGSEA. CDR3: CSVDASGTYGQYF. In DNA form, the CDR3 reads TGCAGCGTTGACGCTAGCGGAACGTACGGGCAGTACTTC.

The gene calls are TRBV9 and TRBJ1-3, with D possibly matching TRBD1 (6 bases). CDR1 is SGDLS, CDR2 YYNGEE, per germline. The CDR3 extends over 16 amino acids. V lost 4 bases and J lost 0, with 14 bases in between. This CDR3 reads CASSSGDWVSGNTIYF. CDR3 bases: TGTGCCAGCAGCTCAGGGGATTGGGTCTCTGGAAACACCATATATTTT.